This TCR beta chain is drawn from a study of T cells in Graves' hyperthyroidism and ophthalmopathy. RNA transcripts served as the template for amplifying TCR beta CDR3 regions. First-round RT-PCR with HTBI primers amplified the TCR CDR3 region. TCRdb called the multiplex PCR reads again in MiXCR, with one record for every CDR3 protein. The sample lists about 610,000 distinct CDR3 sequences, 35% to 55% occurring once. The germline V gene encodes CDR1 SGDLS and CDR2 YYNGEE. V was clipped by 0 bases and J by 8 bases, with 8 bases between them. CDR3 length equals 12 residues. The sample holds many counts of this clonotype.

The material sequenced was peripheral blood or thyroid tissue (not recorded which). The receptor was isolated from a young woman with Graves' hyperthyroidism. The chain combines TRBV9 with TRBJ1-1; D unresolved. Here the CDR3 reads CASSVDGREAFF. DNA for the CDR3: TGTGCCAGCAGCGTAGATGGCAGGGAAGCTTTCTTT.